These 7 T cell receptor beta chains were sequenced from one sample in a study of low-dose radiotherapy and immunotherapy resistance in tumors. TRAV- and TRBV-specific primers were used for first-strand cDNA, which covered alpha and beta chains. Amplification of TCRs used a constant-region primer and V-primer adapter for about 19 PCR cycles. TCRdb fed the reads into MiXCR, producing one record per CDR3 protein. The sample contains about 16,000 distinct CDR3 sequences, less than 85% of which appear only once. Every receptor here comes from a human donor with advanced metastatic prostate, ovarian, gallbladder or colorectal cancer (not recorded which). This table probably holds off-target reads from a library built for another chain.

The gene calls are TRBV9 and TRBJ2-5; 11 nucleotides line up with TRBD2. Trimming at V came to 0 bases and at J to 7 bases, leaving 5 bases not matched to a gene. This CDR3 comprises 15 residues. Germline assignment: CDR1 SGDLS and CDR2 YYNGEE. CDR3 DNA: TGTGCCAGCAGCGTAGAAGTCGGACTAGCGGGGACCCAGTACTTC. Translation gives CASSVEVGLAGTQYF.

The chain recombines TRBV20-1 with TRBJ2-1; D not certain. V shed 3 bases and J shed 0 bases, with 9 bases lying between them. The length of the CDR3 is 14 residues. Germline V gene data show CDR1 as DFQATT and CDR2 as SNEGSKA (reference sequence). The chain's CDR3 is CSARSLSSYNEQFF. DNA of the CDR3: TGCAGTGCTAGGTCCTTGAGCTCCTACAATGAGCAGTTCTTC.

The chain links TRBV23-1 to TRBJ1-6; 10 nucleotides line up with TRBD1. TRBV23-1 is annotated as an ORF whose role is uncertain. The CDR3 has 18 residues. J lost 10 bases, V lost 4 bases, and 16 bases had no gene match. CDR3 amino acids: CASSLGRRPGQGRSPLHF. DNA of the CDR3: TGCGCCAGCAGTCTTGGTCGACGGCCGGGACAGGGGCGCTCACCCCTCCACTTT.

This clonotype has a handful of counts. The chain has TRBV15 and TRBJ2-5; TRBD2 aligns across 9 bases. The CDR3 is 15 amino acids. Germline trimming cut 1 base from V and 6 bases from J; bases unmatched to any gene: 6. Germline CDR1 is LNHNV and CDR2 is YYDKDF (reference sequence). CDR3 sequence reads: CATSRGLAGKQTQYF. The CDR3 DNA reads as TGTGCCACCAGCAGAGGCCTAGCGGGGAAGCAGACCCAGTACTTC.

The chain's CDR3 is CASSTGDEQYF. The CDR3 nucleotides read TGCGCCAGCAGCACCGGGGACGAGCAGTACTTC. The V and J genes are TRBV5-1 and TRBJ2-7, with D possibly matching TRBD2 (5 bases). The CDR3 spans 11 residues. V gave up 4 bases and J gave up 5 bases, with 7 bases separating them. Per the germline V gene, CDR1 is SGHRS and CDR2 is YFSETQ.

This clonotype was seen only a few times. The chain carries TRBV4-3 and TRBJ2-6; D call uncertain. V dropped 0 bases and J dropped 6 bases, with 9 bases sitting between them. Germline values: CDR1 LGHNA, CDR2 YSLEER. The CDR3 is 15 amino acids. CDR3 sequence (DNA): TGCGCCAGCAGCCAAGAAACACGAGTGGCCAACGTCCTGACTTTC. This encodes CASSQETRVANVLTF.

In its sample, this clonotype was seen a few times. The chain carries TRBV24-1 and TRBJ2-5, with a tentative D call TRBD1 (6 bases). V dropped 2 bases and J dropped 3 bases, with 21 bases sitting between them. Germline assignment: CDR1 KGHDR and CDR2 SFDVKD. This CDR3 has 18 residues. The CDR3 sequence is CATSDYKEPGVAKETQYF. The CDR3 DNA reads TGTGCCACCAGTGATTATAAAGAACCAGGGGTTGCGAAAGAGACCCAGTACTTC.